Listed below are T cell receptor beta chains from one sample, sequenced in a study of CD8 T cells in Susac syndrome. TCRdb reanalysed the immunoSEQ multiplex PCR reads using MiXCR and keeps one entry per CDR3 protein. Among 170,000 or so distinct CDR3 sequences listed, approximately 95% were seen once. What was sequenced was CD4+ T cells from PBMCs. Source of these receptors: a human donor with Susac syndrome. The CDR3 runs from the conserved cysteine through the conserved F or W. The order of the fields is CDR3 length, J gene, D gene, clone size, V gene, CDR3 protein, CDR3 DNA. The D gene is left open where the match is weak. The listing skips clone size in some rows; elsewhere it reads once, few, many or a size class.

11 | TRBJ2-1 | NA | NA | TRBV29-1 | CSGREGNEQFF | TGCAGCGGCCGAGAGGGAAATGAGCAGTTCTTC
16 | TRBJ2-4 | TRBD1 | NA | TRBV5-1 | CASSLGQGASKNIQYF | TGCGCCAGCAGCTTGGGGCAGGGGGCGTCCAAAAACATTCAGTACTTC
15 | TRBJ2-5 | TRBD2 | NA | TRBV29-1 | CSVEELAGGSETQYF | TGCAGCGTTGAAGAGTTGGCGGGGGGTTCAGAGACCCAGTACTTC
15 | TRBJ2-3 | TRBD2 | NA | TRBV7-3 | CASSPRVSGRDTQYF | TGTGCCAGCAGCCCCCGTGTTAGCGGGAGGGATACGCAGTATTTT
15 | TRBJ1-1 | TRBD1 | NA | TRBV6-2/TRBV6-3 | CASSPSGGDGTEAFF | TGTGCCAGCAGTCCCTCAGGGGGCGACGGAACTGAAGCTTTCTTT
17 | TRBJ1-2 | NA | NA | TRBV6-1 | CASSPSGGGASSYGYTF | TGTGCCAGCAGCCCCTCGGGGGGGGGCGCGTCGAGCTATGGCTACACCTTC
15 | TRBJ2-7 | NA | NA | TRBV5-1 | CASSLDGGSSYEQYF | TGCGCCAGCAGCTTGGACGGTGGGAGCTCCTACGAGCAGTACTTC
12 | TRBJ1-1 | NA | NA | TRBV29-1 | CSVTGFDTEAFF | TGCAGCGTAACAGGGTTCGACACTGAAGCTTTCTTT
14 | TRBJ1-2 | NA | once | TRBV7-3 | CASSLNPQDHGYTF | TGTGCCAGCAGCTTAAACCCACAGGATCATGGCTACACCTTC
14 | TRBJ1-2 | NA | NA | TRBV20-1 | CSARGDTSNYGYTF | TGCAGTGCTAGGGGAGACACATCTAACTATGGCTACACCTTC
12 | TRBJ1-2 | TRBD1 | NA | TRBV28 | CASMGTGYGYTF | TGTGCCAGCATGGGGACAGGGTATGGCTACACCTTC
18 | TRBJ2-1 | TRBD2 | NA | TRBV4-2 | CASSQGASGRHGGDEQFF | TGTGCCAGCAGCCAAGGAGCTAGCGGGAGGCACGGAGGGGATGAGCAGTTCTTC
16 | TRBJ2-1 | TRBD1 | NA | TRBV27 | CASTPLGQGGFNEQFF | TGTGCCAGCACGCCTTTGGGACAGGGTGGGTTCAATGAGCAGTTCTTC
18 | TRBJ2-3 | TRBD2 | NA | TRBV4-3 | CASSLRGATLAPTDTQYF | TGCGCCAGCAGCCTGCGGGGGGCCACCCTCGCTCCCACAGATACGCAGTATTTT
13 | TRBJ2-2 | TRBD1 | NA | TRBV29-1 | CSVEETGAGELFF | TGCAGCGTTGAAGAGACAGGGGCCGGGGAGCTGTTTTTT
13 | TRBJ2-6 | NA | NA | TRBV5-4 | CASTSPGANVLTF | TGTGCCAGCACCAGCCCTGGGGCCAACGTCCTGACTTTC
15 | TRBJ2-1 | TRBD1 | NA | TRBV11-1 | CASSSGTGGYNEQFF | TGTGCCAGCAGCTCCGGGACAGGGGGCTACAATGAGCAGTTCTTC
16 | TRBJ2-1 | TRBD1 | NA | TRBV10-3 | CAISEAQGAGSDEQFF | TGTGCCATCAGTGAGGCTCAGGGGGCCGGTAGCGATGAGCAGTTCTTC
15 | TRBJ1-3 | NA | NA | TRBV5-6 | CASTRDTSSGNTIYF | TGTGCCAGCACCCGGGACACTTCCTCTGGAAACACCATATATTTT
13 | TRBJ1-1 | NA | NA | TRBV15 | CATSSGMNTEAFF | TGTGCCACCAGCAGCGGGATGAACACTGAAGCTTTCTTT
16 | TRBJ1-5 | NA | NA | TRBV21-1 | CASSGETVGGSQPQHF | TGTGCCAGCAGTGGGGAGACAGTGGGTGGAAGTCAGCCCCAGCATTTT
16 | TRBJ2-1 | TRBD2 | NA | TRBV6-6 | CASRNPTSGGGNEQFF | TGTGCCAGCAGGAACCCGACTAGCGGGGGCGGGAATGAGCAGTTCTTC
13 | TRBJ2-1 | TRBD1 | NA | TRBV3-1 | CASSQDPGQGQFF | TGTGCCAGCAGCCAAGATCCTGGACAGGGACAGTTCTTC
11 | TRBJ1-1 | NA | NA | TRBV20-1 | CSASANTEAFF | TGCAGTGCTAGTGCCAACACTGAAGCTTTCTTT